The present T cell receptor (beta chain) was sequenced within a study of vaccination and CD4 T cells after COVID-19. Germline lookup yields CDR1 DFQATT and CDR2 SNEGSKA (reference sequence). The length of the CDR3 is 13 residues. The germline V and J ends were trimmed by 4 bases and 6 bases, with 13 bases remaining between them. The assay that was used to sequence DNA from cultured CD4+ T cells was the Oncomine TCR Beta short-read assay. Genomic DNA from cultured CD4+ T cells was extracted. TCRdb passed the PCR reads through MiXCR, listing each CDR3 protein once. The sample contains more than 20,000 distinct CDR3 sequences, approximately 50% of which appear only once. Treatment reported: approximately 9-day PBMC culture with coronavirus spike peptide pools or control peptides (ViraFEST assay). Each well held a few million PBMCs in IL-2 (around 10 IU/ml) medium with around 10 ug/ml peptide pools. As to this clonotype: What it binds is unknown.

Overall study results and limits: Looking at convalescent patients, a median roughly 83% of reactive clones were present only post-vaccination. The authors studied relatively few convalescent patients and analyzed no early post-infection timepoints.

The V and J genes are TRBV20-1 and TRBJ2-1, with no clear D. This sequence was found in a human donor who received a COVID-19 vaccine. Sequencing was performed on CD4+ T cells from blood, cultured in vitro, taken before SARS-CoV-2 vaccination. The CDR3 DNA reads TGCAGTGCTATCAGGTTCACCCTCAATGAGCAGTTCTTC. Translation: CSAIRFTLNEQFF.